Presented here are 11 T cell receptor beta chains from one specimen sequenced in a study of siplizumab effects on memory and regulatory T cells. Assay used: immunoSEQ multiplex PCR; TCRdb lists only in-frame clones, some missing. Of about 110,000 clones in the sample, roughly 94% were seen once. Sample: Tregs sorted from blood. These TCRs come from a human donor in good health.

This rearrangement joins TRBV6-1 to TRBJ2-7; 8 positions agree with TRBD2. The length of the CDR3 is 16 residues. Germline loops: CDR1 MNHNS, CDR2 SASEGT. V shed 0 bases and J 3 bases; nucleotides not matched to a gene: 7. The CDR3 is CASSEAFKLAGYEQYF. The CDR3 coding sequence is TGTGCCAGCAGTGAAGCGTTTAAGCTAGCGGGCTACGAGCAGTACTTC.

The chain uses TRBV30 and TRBJ1-6; 10 positions match TRBD1. The ends lost 2 bases at V and 11 bases at J; junction bases unmatched: 12. The CDR3 consists of 16 residues. Germline assignment: CDR1 GTSNPN and CDR2 SVGIG (reference sequence). The DNA of the CDR3 is TGTGCCTGGAGTAAGTCCGGGACAGGGGCGTGGGCACCCCTCCACTTT. Translating it yields CAWSKSGTGAWAPLHF.

V and J are TRBV18 and TRBJ2-5, with D tentatively TRBD1 or TRBD2 (5 bases each). The CDR3 length is 12 residues. Germline CDR1 reads KGHSH; CDR2 reads LQKENI. Trimming cost V 9 bases and J 4 bases, with 12 bases left between them. The CDR3 loop reads CASSGRGETQYF. The CDR3 region has the DNA TGTGCCAGTTCAGGGAGAGGAGAGACCCAGTACTTC.

V gene TRBV18 combines with J gene TRBJ2-1; 12 positions agree with TRBD2. The germline V gene has CDR1 KGHSH and CDR2 LQKENI. This CDR3 comprises 16 residues. V trimming: 5 bases; J trimming: 2 bases; junction bases outside the gene matches: 4. The CDR3 DNA follows: TGTGCCAGCTCATTTCCTAGCGGGGGGGCCTACAATGAGCAGTTCTTC. Protein product: CASSFPSGGAYNEQFF.

The CDR3 reads CASSARDTQYF. As DNA, the CDR3 is TGTGCCAGCAGCGCCAGAGATACGCAGTATTTT. The chain is built from TRBV11-2 and TRBJ2-3; D is unresolved. Germline V lookup: CDR1 SGHAT, CDR2 FQNNGV. The length of the CDR3 is 11 residues. With 5 bases removed from V and 5 bases from J, the gap between germline ends came to 5 bases.

This chain uses TRBV19 with TRBJ1-2, with D perhaps TRBD1 (6 bases). This CDR3 contains 15 residues. CDR1 is LNHDA, CDR2 SQIVND, per germline (reference sequence). Trimming removed 1 base from V and 3 bases from J, with 12 bases in between. The DNA for the CDR3 is TGTGCCAGTAGTATAGTCCAGGGGATGCACTATGGCTACACCTTC. Residues: CASSIVQGMHYGYTF.

The V and J genes are TRBV5-5 and TRBJ1-2; 10 bases map to TRBD1. This CDR3 contains 15 residues. V shed 4 bases and J 4 bases; nucleotides not matched to a gene: 7. CDR1 is SGHKS and CDR2 is YYEKEE in the germline V gene (reference sequence). The CDR3 loop is CASSQGDRGSYGYTF. In DNA form, the CDR3 reads TGTGCCAGCAGCCAGGGGGACAGGGGATCCTATGGCTACACCTTC.

The chain uses TRBV7-7 and TRBJ1-3; D may be TRBD1 (5 bases). Germline V CDR1 and CDR2: SSHAT, FNYEAQ (reference sequence). This CDR3 region has 15 residues. The V end was cut by 1 base, the J end by 2 bases, with 9 bases between. CDR3 region: CASSLGQTPGNTIYF. The CDR3 bases are TGTGCCAGCAGCTTAGGACAGACTCCTGGAAACACCATATATTTT.

V usage is TRBV6-1 and J usage is TRBJ2-1; TRBD2 aligns across 9 bases. V dropped 7 bases and J dropped 2; count of bases not matched to a gene: 6. Germline assignment: CDR1 MNHNS and CDR2 SASEGT. CDR3 length equals 15 residues. The CDR3 DNA sequence: TGTGCCAGCACCTTACTAGCGGGCCCCTACAATGAGCAGTTCTTC. Translated: CASTLLAGPYNEQFF.

The J gene is TRBJ1-2, the V gene TRBV18; no firm D call. The ends were cut back, 6 bases at V and 4 bases at J, with 12 bases in the middle. Looked up from germline, CDR1 is KGHSH and CDR2 is LQKENI. This CDR3 has 13 residues. The CDR3 spells CASSLDGIYGYTF. Here the CDR3 DNA reads TGTGCCAGCTCCCTTGACGGTATCTATGGCTACACCTTC.

The V and J genes are TRBV5-8 and TRBJ2-3; maybe TRBD2 (6 bases). V lost 2 bases and J lost 0, with 13 bases in between. Germline CDR1 reads SGHTS; CDR2 reads YDEGEE. This CDR3 has 16 amino acids. The CDR3 protein is CASSFWWGESTDTQYF. CDR3 nucleotide sequence: TGTGCCAGCAGCTTTTGGTGGGGGGAGAGCACAGATACGCAGTATTTT.